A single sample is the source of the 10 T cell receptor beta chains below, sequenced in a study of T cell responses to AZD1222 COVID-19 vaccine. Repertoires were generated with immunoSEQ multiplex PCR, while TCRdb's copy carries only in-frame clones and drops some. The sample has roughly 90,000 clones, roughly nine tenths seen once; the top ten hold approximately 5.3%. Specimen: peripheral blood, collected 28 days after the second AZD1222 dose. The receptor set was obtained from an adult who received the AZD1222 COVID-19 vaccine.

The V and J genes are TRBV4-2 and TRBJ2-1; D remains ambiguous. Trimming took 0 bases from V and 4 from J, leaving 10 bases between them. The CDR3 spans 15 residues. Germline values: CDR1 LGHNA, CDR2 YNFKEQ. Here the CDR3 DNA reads TGTGCCAGCAGCCAAGATGGCAGTAGGTACAATGAGCAGTTCTTC. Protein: CASSQDGSRYNEQFF.

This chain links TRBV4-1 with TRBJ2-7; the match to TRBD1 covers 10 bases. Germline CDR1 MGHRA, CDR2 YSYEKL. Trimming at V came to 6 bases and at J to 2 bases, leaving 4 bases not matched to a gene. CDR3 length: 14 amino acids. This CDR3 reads CASRFGTGAYEQYV. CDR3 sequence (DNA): TGCGCCAGCAGGTTCGGGACAGGGGCCTACGAGCAGTACGTC.

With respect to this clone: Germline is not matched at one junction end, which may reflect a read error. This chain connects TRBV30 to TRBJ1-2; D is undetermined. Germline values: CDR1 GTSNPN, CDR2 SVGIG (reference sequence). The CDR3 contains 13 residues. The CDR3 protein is CARDRPDISRFLF. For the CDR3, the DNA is TGTGCCCGCGACCGACCAGACATTTCTCGATTCCTCTTC.

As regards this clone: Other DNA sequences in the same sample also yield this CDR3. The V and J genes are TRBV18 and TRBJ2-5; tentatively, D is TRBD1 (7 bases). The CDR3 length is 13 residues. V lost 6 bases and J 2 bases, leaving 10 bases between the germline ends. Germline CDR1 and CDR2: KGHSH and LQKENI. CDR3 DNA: TGTGCCAGCTCGCGGGACAGACAAGAGACCCAGTACTTC. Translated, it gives CASSRDRQETQYF.

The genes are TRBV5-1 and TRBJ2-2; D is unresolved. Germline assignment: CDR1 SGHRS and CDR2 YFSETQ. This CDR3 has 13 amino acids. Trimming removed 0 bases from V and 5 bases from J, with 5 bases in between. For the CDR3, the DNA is TGCGCCAGCAGCTTGGCCGGTACCGGGGAGCTGTTTTTT. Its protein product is CASSLAGTGELFF.

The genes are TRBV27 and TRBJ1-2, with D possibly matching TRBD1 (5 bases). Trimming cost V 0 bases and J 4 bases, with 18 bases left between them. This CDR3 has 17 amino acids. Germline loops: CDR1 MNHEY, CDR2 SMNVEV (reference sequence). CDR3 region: CASSLSSGTAVGYGYTF. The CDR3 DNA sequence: TGTGCCAGCAGTTTATCTAGTGGGACCGCCGTCGGCTATGGCTACACCTTC.

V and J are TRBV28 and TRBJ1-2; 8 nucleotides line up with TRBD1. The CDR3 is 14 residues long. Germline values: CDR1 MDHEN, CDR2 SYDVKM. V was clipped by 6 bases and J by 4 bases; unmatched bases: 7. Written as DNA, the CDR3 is TGTGCCAGCAGAACCCAGGGGGCCCTCTATGGCTACACCTTC. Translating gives CASRTQGALYGYTF.

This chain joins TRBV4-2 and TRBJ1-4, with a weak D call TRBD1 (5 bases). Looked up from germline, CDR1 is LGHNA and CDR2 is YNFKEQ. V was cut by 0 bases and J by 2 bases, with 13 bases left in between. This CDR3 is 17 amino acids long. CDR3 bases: TGTGCCAGCAGCCAAGATGGGGGGTTTAAGACTAATGAAAAACTGTTTTTT. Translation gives CASSQDGGFKTNEKLFF.

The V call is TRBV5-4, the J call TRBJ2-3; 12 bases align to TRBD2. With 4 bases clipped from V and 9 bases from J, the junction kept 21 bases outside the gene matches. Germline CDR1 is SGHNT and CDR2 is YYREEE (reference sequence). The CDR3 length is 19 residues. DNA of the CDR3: TGTGCCAGCAGCACGAATCCTAGCGGGGGGGTTTCGGGGTCGAGGACGCAGTATTTT. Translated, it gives CASSTNPSGGVSGSRTQYF.

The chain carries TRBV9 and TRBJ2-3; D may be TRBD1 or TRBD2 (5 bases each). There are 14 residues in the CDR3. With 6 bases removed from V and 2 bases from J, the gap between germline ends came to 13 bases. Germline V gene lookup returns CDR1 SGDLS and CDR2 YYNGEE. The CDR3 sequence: CASTGLANTDTQYF. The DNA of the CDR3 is TGTGCCAGCACAGGGTTAGCGAACACAGATACGCAGTATTTT.